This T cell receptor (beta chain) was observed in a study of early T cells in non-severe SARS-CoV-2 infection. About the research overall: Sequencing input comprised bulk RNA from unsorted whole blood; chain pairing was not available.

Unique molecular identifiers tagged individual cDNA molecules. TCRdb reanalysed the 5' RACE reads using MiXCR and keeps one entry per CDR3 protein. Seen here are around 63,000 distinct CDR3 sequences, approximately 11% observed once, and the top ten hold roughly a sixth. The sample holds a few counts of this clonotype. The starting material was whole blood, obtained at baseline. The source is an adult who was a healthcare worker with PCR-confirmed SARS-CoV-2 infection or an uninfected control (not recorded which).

This CDR3 reads CASNLAGGNQPQHF. As DNA, the CDR3 is TGTGCCAGCAACTTGGCAGGGGGCAATCAGCCCCAGCATTTT. The chain joins TRBV28 to TRBJ1-5; D is perhaps TRBD1 (6 bases). V was clipped by 7 bases and J by 2 bases, with 12 bases between them. The CDR3 is 14 amino acids. The germline gives CDR1 MDHEN, CDR2 SYDVKM.